These T cell receptor beta chains were read from a single sample in a study of blood T cell repertoires in COVID-19. TCRdb's table, derived via immunoSEQ multiplex PCR, lists solely in-frame clones and lacks some. The sample records roughly 70,000 clones, approximately 91% being singletons. Source material: peripheral blood. All receptors derive from a human donor with active COVID-19. The donor label of this sample is uncertain. CDR3s leave out the opening cysteine and the closing phenylalanine or tryptophan.

TRBV18	TRBJ2-7	ASSPVGAYEQY
TRBV28	TRBJ1-1	ASSLRSGMFNTEAF
TRBV28	TRBJ2-7	ASSFGTHLYEQY
TRBV28	TRBJ2-3	ASSLPAGLTDTQY
TRBV28	TRBJ2-5	ASSYPGQGSETQY
TRBV24-1	TRBJ2-3	ATSDLGLAGGDTQY
TRBV7-9	TRBJ1-2	ASSSGQGIHGYT
TRBV6-5	TRBJ2-1	ASREYNEQF
TRBV6-1	TRBJ2-4	ASSEAASSAKNIQY
TRBV5-1	TRBJ2-7	ASSPMTRDEQY
TRBV4-3	TRBJ2-1	ASSAGTDSYNEQF
TRBV6-2/TRBV6-3	TRBJ1-2	ASSYAGDYGYT
TRBV19	TRBJ2-3	ASIGQGLDTQY
TRBV29-1	TRBJ2-1	SVDSRSPYNEQF
TRBV3-1/TRBV3-2	TRBJ2-7	ASSQDRGQGTSEQY
TRBV11-2	TRBJ2-2	ASSPVAGGDTGELF
TRBV7-6	TRBJ2-3	ASSLGVAGGLDTQY
TRBV12-3/TRBV12-4	TRBJ1-1	ASRLTGMTEAF
TRBV9	TRBJ2-3	ASTEGLFTDTQY
TRBV28	TRBJ2-1	ASVRTAHNEQF
TRBV3-1/TRBV3-2	TRBJ1-5	ASSRTAPGDRNNQPQH
TRBV28	TRBJ1-2	ASSPTGTGYDYT
TRBV5-6	TRBJ2-3	ASSFRGSGRAYTDTQY
TRBV27	TRBJ2-4	ASSLGGLAKNIQY
TRBV5-4	TRBJ1-1	ASSLVGSNTEAF
TRBV10-3	TRBJ2-1	ATWDRGRGDEQF